The 14 T cell receptor beta chains listed next were all sequenced from one sample in a study of cytomegalovirus exposure and HLA in healthy donors. The study ran its PCR with 60 Vbeta and 13 Jbeta primers. Method: immunoSEQ multiplex PCR; TCRdb's copy keeps in-frame clones and lacks some. The data show about 98,000 clones, approximately 82% seen once. The sample comprised PBMCs. The receptors come from a female donor in good health and CMV-seropositive.

This sequence joins TRBV6-6 and TRBJ1-1, with 7 bases matching TRBD1. The ends lost 2 bases at V and 5 bases at J; junction bases unmatched: 5. This CDR3 region has 14 residues. Looked up from germline, CDR1 is MNHNY and CDR2 is SVGAGI (reference sequence). CDR3 sequence: CASSYEGAGTEAFF. The CDR3 nucleotides are TGTGCCAGCAGTTACGAGGGGGCTGGTACTGAAGCTTTCTTT.

The chain uses TRBV13 and TRBJ1-2, with D uncertain. CDR1 is PRHDT, CDR2 FYEKMQ, per germline (reference sequence). V was trimmed by 5 bases and J by 7 bases, leaving 20 bases between them. The CDR3 length is 15 residues. The CDR3 region is CASSPRAGGVAGYTF. CDR3 DNA: TGTGCCAGCAGCCCGAGGGCGGGCGGGGTTGCTGGCTACACCTTC.

V is TRBV9 and J is TRBJ1-1; weak D call: TRBD1 (6 bases). The CDR3 spans 14 residues. V gave up 2 bases and J gave up 5 bases, with 13 bases separating them. CDR1 and CDR2 (germline): SGDLS, YYNGEE. CDR3 loop: CASSVAGVGTEAFF. CDR3 DNA sequence: TGTGCCAGCAGCGTCGCAGGGGTAGGGACTGAAGCTTTCTTT. The entire variable domain, with the rest obtained from reference TRBV9 and TRBJ1-1, is as follows: DSGVTQTPKHLITATGQRVTLRCSPRSGDLSVYWYQQSLDQGLQFLIQYYNGEERAKGNILERFSAQQFPDLHSELNLSSLELGDSALYFCASSVAGVGTEAFFGQGTRLTVV.

V and J are TRBV28 and TRBJ2-7; TRBD2 agrees at 9 bases. After removal of 8 bases from V and 4 bases from J, the junction contained 15 bases not matched to a gene. This CDR3 contains 16 residues. The V gene's germline CDR1 is MDHEN and CDR2 SYDVKM. The CDR3 DNA is TGTGCCAGCCGCCCACCTACCGGGACTAGCCTTTACGAGCAGTACTTC. Translating gives CASRPPTGTSLYEQYF.

This chain connects TRBV10-1 to TRBJ2-7, with 9 positions matching TRBD1. V lost 3 bases, J lost 3 bases, and 6 bases stayed unmatched. Germline lookup yields CDR1 WNHNN and CDR2 SYGVQD (reference sequence). The CDR3 length is 15 residues. CDR3 sequence reads: CASSDGTGNLYEQYF. CDR3 nucleotide sequence: TGCGCCAGCAGTGATGGGACAGGGAATCTCTACGAGCAGTACTTC.

This clone was detected a few times. The V and J genes are TRBV5-4 and TRBJ2-5, with 9 bases lining up with TRBD2. V lost 4 bases and J lost 5; bases outside the gene matches: 6. The CDR3 is 14 amino acids. The V gene's germline CDR1 is SGHNT and CDR2 YYREEE (reference sequence). CDR3 DNA: TGTGCCAGCAGCACGCGGGGGGGCGAGGAGACCCAGTACTTC. Translated: CASSTRGGEETQYF.

CDR3 region: CASSEYGRGWTEAFF. The CDR3 DNA sequence: TGTGCCAGCAGTGAATATGGCAGGGGATGGACTGAAGCTTTCTTT. V usage is TRBV25-1 and J usage is TRBJ1-1; a weak D match, TRBD1 (6 bases). Trimming left V 0 bases short and J 5 bases short, with 13 bases between. Germline CDR1 and CDR2: MGHDK and SYGVNS. The CDR3 has 15 residues.

The chain links TRBV18 to TRBJ2-7; 7 bases map to TRBD2. The CDR3 contains 14 residues. Germline loops: CDR1 KGHSH, CDR2 LQKENI. J was trimmed by 7 bases and V by 0 bases; bases with no gene match: 6. CDR3: CASSPPGGGGEQYF. The DNA of the CDR3 is TGTGCCAGCTCACCACCGGGGGGGGGAGGAGAGCAGTACTTC.

The chain links TRBV6-5 to TRBJ2-5; weak D call: TRBD1 (5 bases). Germline assignment: CDR1 MNHEY and CDR2 SVGAGI. This CDR3 is built from 13 residues. Trimming removed 6 bases from V and 2 bases from J, with 10 bases in between. The CDR3 spells CASSRQKQETQYF. The DNA for the CDR3 is TGTGCCAGCAGCCGACAGAAACAAGAGACCCAGTACTTC.

Worth noting for this clone: The same CDR3 is also encoded by other DNA sequences in this sample. The chain recombines TRBV15 with TRBJ1-3; D uncertain. V was shortened by 0 bases and J by 1 base, with 7 bases between the two germline ends. This CDR3 has 15 residues. Germline V gene sequence: CDR1 LNHNV, CDR2 YYDKDF (reference sequence). The CDR3 sequence is CATSRDRGSGNTIYF. DNA for the CDR3: TGTGCCACCAGCAGAGATCGGGGTTCTGGAAACACCATATATTTT.

The chain carries TRBV6-5 and TRBJ1-2; 10 nucleotides match TRBD1. This CDR3 has 16 amino acids. V was clipped by 0 bases and J by 4 bases; unmatched bases: 5. CDR1 is MNHEY and CDR2 is SVGAGI in the germline V gene. The CDR3 here is CASSYSGTGDGYGYTF. As DNA, the CDR3 is TGTGCCAGCAGTTACTCCGGGACAGGGGATGGCTATGGCTACACCTTC.

The V gene is TRBV10-3, the J gene TRBJ2-3; 10 bases fit TRBD2. In germline, CDR1 is ENHRY, CDR2 SYGVKD. With V trimmed by 7 bases and J by 3 bases, 13 bases remained unmatched. This CDR3 region has 17 residues. CDR3 sequence: CAIKPGQSGGATDTQYF. The CDR3, as DNA: TGTGCCATCAAACCCGGTCAAAGCGGGGGGGCAACAGATACGCAGTATTTT.

The rearrangement uses TRBV27 and TRBJ2-7; maybe TRBD1 (6 bases). CDR1 MNHEY and CDR2 SMNVEV come from the germline V gene (reference sequence). Trimming removed 0 bases at V and 3 bases at J, with 9 bases between. The CDR3 has 14 residues. The CDR3 loop reads CASSLSQGYYEQYF. Here the CDR3 DNA reads TGTGCCAGCAGTTTATCACAGGGATACTACGAGCAGTACTTC.

This clone was observed once. The chain uses TRBV6-1 and TRBJ1-4; TRBD1 is a possible D gene (6 bases). CDR1 is MNHNS and CDR2 is SASEGT in the germline V gene. This CDR3 contains 14 residues. The V and J ends lost 6 bases and 7 bases respectively, with 15 bases between them. The CDR3 nucleotides read TGTGCCAGCAGCCGACAGGTACGGAGTGAAAAACTGTTTTTT. As protein: CASSRQVRSEKLFF.